This passage covers 26 T cell receptor beta chains from one sample sequenced in a study of T-cell memory formation after mild COVID-19. Each CDR3 protein is one row after TCRdb ran MiXCR on the 5' RACE reads. This table holds roughly 400,000 distinct CDR3 sequences, 20% to 25% found once. Material for sequencing was PBMCs or a T cell subset sorted from them (not recorded which). The receptors come from an adult woman who had mild COVID-19 (a few samples of this study predate the infection). Cell type and time point are not known.

This clonotype was seen a few times. The V gene is TRBV5-6, the J gene TRBJ2-5; 12 bases agree with TRBD2. The J segment lost 3 bases and the V segment lost 5 bases, leaving 8 bases of the junction unmatched. The germline V gene encodes CDR1 SGHDT and CDR2 YYEEEE. The CDR3 spans 16 residues. CDR3 in amino acids: CASRWAPSGGEETQYF. The CDR3 DNA reads as TGTGCCAGCAGATGGGCCCCTAGCGGGGGGGAAGAGACCCAGTACTTC.

This CDR3 is CASRFREDYEQYF. CDR3 nucleotides: TGTGCCAGCAGGTTCCGGGAGGACTACGAGCAGTACTTC. The chain has TRBV28 and TRBJ2-7; 7 bases agree with TRBD2. The CDR3 totals 13 residues. Per the germline V gene, CDR1 is MDHEN and CDR2 is SYDVKM. With 6 bases clipped from V and 3 bases from J, the junction kept 5 bases outside the gene matches.

This chain uses TRBV4-1 with TRBJ1-2; 9 bases line up with TRBD1. The ends lost 0 bases at V and 5 bases at J; junction bases unmatched: 10. Germline V gene data show CDR1 as MGHRA and CDR2 as YSYEKL. This CDR3 contains 17 residues. CDR3 loop: CASSQDPLGQGNYGYTF. CDR3 nucleotides: TGCGCCAGCAGCCAAGATCCCTTAGGACAGGGGAATTATGGCTACACCTTC.

The rearrangement joins TRBV7-8 to TRBJ1-4, with TRBD1 as a possible D gene (6 bases). Germline V lookup: CDR1 SGHVS, CDR2 FQNEAQ. V was trimmed by 4 bases and J by 2 bases, leaving 14 bases between them. The length of the CDR3 is 16 residues. The CDR3 DNA is TGTGCCAGCAGCTCGAACAGGGAACAGACTAATGAAAAACTGTTTTTT. It translates to CASSSNREQTNEKLFF.

The J gene is TRBJ2-7, the V gene TRBV5-1; 7 bases agree with TRBD1. The CDR3 runs 16 residues. Germline trimming cut 5 bases from V and 3 bases from J; bases unmatched to any gene: 14. Per germline, CDR1 SGHRS and CDR2 YFSETQ. CDR3 protein: CASRPGPKQGSYEQYF. The DNA of the CDR3 is TGCGCCAGCAGACCCGGTCCGAAACAGGGGAGCTACGAGCAGTACTTC.

The rearrangement uses TRBV15 and TRBJ2-7; no clear D. V was cut by 0 bases and J by 4 bases, with 16 bases left in between. The CDR3 covers 16 residues. Germline V lookup: CDR1 LNHNV, CDR2 YYDKDF (reference sequence). DNA of the CDR3: TGTGCCACCAGCAGAGATGGGCGCGCTCTCCCTTACGAGCAGTACTTC. It codes for CATSRDGRALPYEQYF.

In this sample, this clonotype turned up many times. The J gene is TRBJ2-2, the V gene TRBV10-3, with D possibly matching TRBD1 (5 bases). Germline loops: CDR1 ENHRY, CDR2 SYGVKD. The CDR3 runs 13 residues. Trimming cost V 6 bases and J 4 bases, with 9 bases left between them. In DNA form, the CDR3 reads TGTGCCATCAGCAGGGAAGGCACCGGGGAGCTGTTTTTT. This translates into CAISREGTGELFF.

This clonotype came up a few times. The chain has TRBV7-9 and TRBJ2-3, with D perhaps matching TRBD1 or TRBD2 (5 bases each). The CDR3 totals 15 residues. Per the germline V gene, CDR1 is SEHNR and CDR2 is FQNEAQ (reference sequence). Trimming shortened V by 1 base and J by 2 bases, and 10 bases separated the two germline ends. CDR3 DNA sequence: TGTGCCAGCAGCTTAGGGGACGGATCCACAGATACGCAGTATTTT. As protein: CASSLGDGSTDTQYF.

This rearrangement joins TRBV7-6 to TRBJ2-1; 7 positions agree with TRBD2. J gave up 8 bases and V 2 bases, and 3 bases lay outside the gene matches. The CDR3 is made up of 13 amino acids. The germline V gene has CDR1 SGHVS and CDR2 FNYEAQ. The CDR3 reads CASSLKGGDEQFF. CDR3 DNA sequence: TGTGCCAGCAGCTTAAAGGGAGGGGATGAGCAGTTCTTC.

The genes are TRBV7-2 and TRBJ1-2, with unresolved D. The germline gives CDR1 SGHTA, CDR2 FQGNSA. This CDR3 contains 15 residues. Trimming pared 5 bases from V and 4 bases from J, leaving 17 bases between. In DNA form, the CDR3 reads TGTGCCAGCAGCGAGATGGGGTTGCCGCTCTATGGCTACACCTTC. Amino acid sequence: CASSEMGLPLYGYTF.

V gene TRBV25-1 combines with J gene TRBJ2-7; 9 bases line up with TRBD1. V gave up 5 bases and J gave up 3 bases; unmatched junction bases: 17. Germline loops: CDR1 MGHDK, CDR2 SYGVNS. This CDR3 has 18 residues. The CDR3 here is CASSPAHRGRFRNYEQYF. In nucleotides, the CDR3 is TGTGCCAGCAGTCCAGCTCACAGGGGGCGTTTTAGGAACTACGAGCAGTACTTC.

The chain is built from TRBV25-1 and TRBJ1-1; perhaps TRBD1 as D (6 bases). This CDR3 spans 15 amino acids. In germline, CDR1 is MGHDK, CDR2 SYGVNS. V was cut by 6 bases and J by 4 bases, with 18 bases left in between. The CDR3: CASSLRGVLSTEAFF. In DNA form, the CDR3 reads TGTGCCAGCAGCCTTAGGGGGGTCTTATCCACTGAAGCTTTCTTT.

The sample holds a few counts of this clonotype. The V call is TRBV18, the J call TRBJ2-7; D possibly corresponds to TRBD2 (6 bases). Germline V CDR1 and CDR2: KGHSH, LQKENI. Trimming cost V 4 bases and J 4 bases, with 14 bases left between them. CDR3 length: 14 residues. CDR3 sequence reads: CASSRSGTSYEQYF. CDR3 DNA sequence: TGTGCCAGCTCACGGTCGGGGACTTCTTACGAGCAGTACTTC. The variable domain in full, with the rest retrieved from reference TRBV18 and TRBJ2-7, is NAGVMQNPRHLVRRRGQEARLRCSPMKGHSHVYWYRQLPEEGLKFMVYLQKENIIDESGMPKERFSAEFPKEGPSILRIQQVVRGDSAAYFCASSRSGTSYEQYFGPGTRLTVT.

The genes are TRBV30 and TRBJ2-1, with D possibly TRBD2 on 6 matching bases. V was clipped by 7 bases and J by 6 bases, with 16 bases between them. The CDR3 covers 13 residues. CDR1 and CDR2 from the germline V gene are GTSNPN and SVGIG (reference sequence). DNA of the CDR3: TGTGCCTCTGAGATCGGGGGTGTCAATGAGCAGTTCTTC. Translated, it gives CASEIGGVNEQFF.

This clonotype was recorded a few times. V and J are TRBV7-8 and TRBJ2-3; 8 positions agree with TRBD1. This CDR3 is 14 amino acids long. J gave up 1 base and V 4 bases, and 1 base lay outside the gene matches. The germline V gene encodes CDR1 SGHVS and CDR2 FQNEAQ. CDR3 residues: CASSSGGRTDTQYF. CDR3 sequence (DNA): TGTGCCAGCAGCTCAGGGGGCCGCACAGATACGCAGTATTTT.

A word on this clonotype: With a much larger clone just one base away, this may be a read error. The rearrangement links TRBV10-3 to TRBJ2-1; D gene uncertain. The CDR3 runs to 12 residues. Germline values: CDR1 ENHRY, CDR2 SYGVKD. CDR3 nucleotides: TGTGCCAACAGTGAGAGGCCCGAGCAGCAGTTCTTC. It codes for CANSERPEQQFF.

This clonotype was counted a few times. The J gene is TRBJ2-3, the V gene TRBV6-2 or TRBV6-3; D is uncertain. Germline V CDR1 and CDR2: MNHEY, SVGEGT. The V end was cut by 6 bases, the J end by 4 bases, with 11 bases between. This CDR3 spans 13 amino acids. CDR3 residues: CASRPLGPDTQYF. The CDR3, as DNA: TGTGCCAGCAGGCCTCTCGGGCCAGATACGCAGTATTTT.

This clonotype showed up just a few times. The chain joins TRBV29-1 to TRBJ2-3; D is perhaps TRBD2 (6 bases). The ends were cut back, 1 base at V and 5 bases at J, with 13 bases in the middle. Germline V lookup: CDR1 SQVTM, CDR2 ANQGSEA. This CDR3 has 14 residues. CDR3 sequence (DNA): TGCAGCGTTGAAGGGAGCAGGAGGGAAGATACGCAGTATTTT. Translation gives CSVEGSRREDTQYF.

The chain links TRBV4-1 to TRBJ2-5; the D is unclear. The CDR3 length is 11 residues. Germline CDR1 MGHRA, CDR2 YSYEKL. V lost 0 bases to trimming and J lost 7 bases, with 3 bases between them. CDR3 loop: CASSQDGTQYF. The CDR3 DNA reads as TGCGCCAGCAGCCAAGACGGGACCCAGTACTTC.

This clonotype was seen a few times. The chain combines TRBV29-1 with TRBJ1-1; TRBD1 might be the D (6 bases). The CDR3 is 13 residues long. Germline loops: CDR1 SQVTM, CDR2 ANQGSEA. V was pared by 7 bases and J by 5 bases, with 17 bases between. CDR3: CSALTGMDTEAFF. The CDR3 DNA reads as TGCAGCGCCCTCACAGGGATGGATACTGAAGCTTTCTTT. The whole variable domain, filled in from reference TRBV29-1 and TRBJ1-1, reads SAVISQKPSRDICQRGTSLTIQCQVDSQVTMMFWYRQQPGQSLTLIATANQGSEATYESGFVIDKFPISRPNLTFSTLTVSNMSPEDSSIYLCSALTGMDTEAFFGQGTRLTVV.

This chain joins TRBV4-3 and TRBJ2-7; D is perhaps TRBD1 (6 bases). Per the germline V gene, CDR1 is LGHNA and CDR2 is YSLEER. The CDR3 contains 14 residues. Trimming stripped 1 base from V and 5 bases from J, with 12 bases between. This chain's CDR3 is CASSQGNRENEQYF. The CDR3 DNA reads TGCGCCAGCAGCCAAGGAAACAGGGAGAACGAGCAGTACTTC.

Only a few counts were recorded for this clonotype. This chain connects TRBV11-3 to TRBJ2-7, with D perhaps TRBD1 (6 bases). The V and J ends lost 5 bases and 0 bases respectively, with 23 bases between them. This CDR3 has 18 amino acids. Germline-derived CDR1 and CDR2 are SGHNT and YENEEA. The CDR3 bases are TGTGCCAGCAGCCGCCTAAAAGCGGACAGATGGGGCTCCTACGAGCAGTACTTC. Its protein is CASSRLKADRWGSYEQYF.

In its sample, this clonotype was seen many times. The rearrangement uses TRBV20-1 and TRBJ2-7; 16 bases match TRBD2. CDR3 length equals 17 residues. V shed 5 bases and J 1 base; nucleotides not matched to a gene: 8. Germline lookup yields CDR1 DFQATT and CDR2 SNEGSKA (reference sequence). The DNA of the CDR3 is TGCAGTGCTGCCGGGACTAGCGGGGGGGCCGAGTCCTACGAGCAGTACTTC. Amino acid sequence: CSAAGTSGGAESYEQYF.

This clonotype has just a few counts. The rearrangement joins TRBV20-1 to TRBJ1-1, with D hard to call. The V end was cut by 0 bases, the J end by 1 base, with 9 bases between. The germline V gene encodes CDR1 DFQATT and CDR2 SNEGSKA (reference sequence). The CDR3 runs to 14 residues. The DNA for the CDR3 is TGCAGTGCTAGAGATCGGAAGAGGAACACTGAAGCTTTCTTT. It specifies CSARDRKRNTEAFF.

This clonotype was observed a handful of times. The rearrangement uses TRBV4-1 and TRBJ2-7, with D hard to call. The germline V and J ends were trimmed by 2 bases and 3 bases, with 11 bases remaining between them. Germline values: CDR1 MGHRA, CDR2 YSYEKL. The CDR3 runs 14 residues. DNA of the CDR3: TGCGCCAGCAGCCAACCGTCCAGATACTACGAGCAGTACTTC. This translates into CASSQPSRYYEQYF.

The V call is TRBV24-1, the J call TRBJ2-1; 8 nucleotides match TRBD1. Trimming took 4 bases from V and 8 from J; bases not matched to a gene: 3. Germline V gene lookup returns CDR1 KGHDR and CDR2 SFDVKD. CDR3 length equals 13 residues. The CDR3 here is CATSEPGGHEQFF. The CDR3 coding sequence is TGTGCCACCAGTGAACCAGGGGGCCATGAGCAGTTCTTC.